The 16 T cell receptor beta chains listed next were all sequenced from one sample in a study of graft-versus-host responses after intestinal transplantation (dated by TCRdb to the early 2020s). The time point label on this specimen signifies: cells obtained before transplantation from donor or recipient. The library was made by the immunoSEQ multiplex PCR assay. Sourced from immuneACCESS, this table was stored by TCRdb with only in-frame sequences that have V and J called. A share of the clones is absent; for the studies checked, an unresolved V gene accounts for under half, and the remainder has no known explanation. For this sample the table gives roughly 5,000 clones, of which about 25% were detected only once. The ten most abundant clones make up about 4.7% of the sample. Material: alloreactive CD4+ T cells from a mixed lymphocyte reaction culture, obtained before intestinal transplant. According to the study, the label for this sample's cell subset or site signals: CFSE-low proliferating T cells sorted from roughly six-day pre-transplant mixed lymphocyte reaction (GvH or HvG direction). The receptors come from a human patient who received an intestinal transplant.

The rearrangement uses TRBV12-2 and TRBJ2-2. TRBV12-2 is designated a pseudogene. The CDR3 extends over 16 amino acids. The CDR3 nucleotides are TGTGCAAGTCGCTTAGGAAGAGTGGCGCCAGCCGGGGAGCTGTTTTTT. Translated: CASRLGRVAPAGELFF.

The V call is TRBV1, the J call TRBJ2-6. TRBV1 is listed as a pseudogene. CDR3 length: 18 residues. CDR3 loop: CTSRGVGLCTSRANVLTF. CDR3 DNA sequence: TGCACCAGCAGGGGGGTCGGTTTGTGCACAAGTCGGGCCAACGTCCTGACTTTC.

This clone has only a few counts. The genes are TRBV7-9 and TRBJ2-5, with TRBD2 identical over 9 bases. Germline-derived CDR1 and CDR2 are SEHNR and FQNEAQ (reference sequence). The CDR3 runs to 17 residues. V shed 5 bases, J shed 4 bases, and the junction held 14 bases outside the gene matches. The CDR3 nucleotides are TGTGCCAGCAGCGCCTTAGCGGGGGCCCGCGTAAGAGAGACCCAGTACTTC. Its protein product is CASSALAGARVRETQYF. The entire variable domain, with the rest obtained from reference TRBV7-9 and TRBJ2-5, is as follows: DTGVSQNPRHKITKRGQNVTFRCDPISEHNRLYWYRQTLGQGPEFLTYFQNEAQLEKSRLLSDRFSAERPKGSFSTLEIQRTEQGDSAMYLCASSALAGARVRETQYFGPGTRLLVL.

The rearrangement links TRBV27 to TRBJ2-5; weak D call: TRBD2 (6 bases). The CDR3 spans 12 residues. The germline V and J ends were trimmed by 2 bases and 6 bases, with 7 bases remaining between them. Per the germline V gene, CDR1 is MNHEY and CDR2 is SMNVEV (reference sequence). CDR3 sequence (DNA): TGTGCCAGCAGTTTAGGGGGGAAGACCCAGTACTTC. Encoded protein: CASSLGGKTQYF.

This clone was picked up a small number of times. The CDR3 loop reads CASQLTFSTDTQYF. For the CDR3, the DNA is TGTGCCAGCCAGCTGACTTTTAGCACAGATACGCAGTATTTT. The chain employs TRBV6-5 and TRBJ2-3; no definite D call. Germline V gives CDR1 MNHEY, CDR2 SVGAGI. The V gene lost 8 bases and the J gene lost 0 bases, with 12 bases spanning the gap. This CDR3 region has 14 residues.

V and J are TRBV9 and TRBJ1-2; D is unclear. The germline V gene encodes CDR1 SGDLS and CDR2 YYNGEE. This CDR3 is 13 amino acids long. Trimming left V 1 base short and J 5 bases short, with 9 bases between. The CDR3 DNA reads TGTGCCAGCAGCGTATTTTCGGATTATGGCTACACCTTC. Translation gives CASSVFSDYGYTF.

This clone showed up just a few times. The V gene is TRBV7-4, the J gene TRBJ1-6; 7 nucleotides agree with TRBD1. Germline V lookup: CDR1 SGHVT, CDR2 SQSDAQ. With 5 bases clipped from V and 9 bases from J, the junction kept 10 bases outside the gene matches. The length of the CDR3 is 15 residues. The CDR3 region is CASSATGTMGSPLHF. The CDR3 DNA reads as TGTGCCAGCAGCGCGACAGGGACGATGGGTTCACCCCTCCACTTT.

This clone is large (0.1 to 1%) by share. The chain employs TRBV5-6 and TRBJ2-7, with unresolved D. Germline V gene lookup returns CDR1 SGHDT and CDR2 YYEEEE. The CDR3 is 11 amino acids. V was pared by 5 bases and J by 5 bases, with 8 bases between. The CDR3 bases are TGTGCCAGCAGTTACCTTAACGAGCAGTACTTC. Translated: CASSYLNEQYF.

This clone is deemed medium-sized. The chain joins TRBV7-9 to TRBJ2-1, with no clear D. V lost 0 bases and J lost 1, with 7 bases in between. The V gene's germline CDR1 is SEHNR and CDR2 FQNEAQ (reference sequence). The CDR3 totals 15 residues. CDR3 sequence (DNA): TGTGCCAGCAGCTTAGCTGGAATTTCCTACAATGAGCAGTTCTTC. Encoded protein: CASSLAGISYNEQFF.

This clone has more than one count but fewer than ten. This chain connects TRBV27 to TRBJ2-2, with TRBD1 as a possible D gene (6 bases). CDR1 MNHEY and CDR2 SMNVEV come from the germline V gene (reference sequence). Trimming removed 8 bases at V and 4 bases at J, with 14 bases between. CDR3 length: 14 amino acids. CDR3 sequence: CASGRTVSTGELFF. The DNA of the CDR3 is TGTGCCAGCGGCCGGACAGTCTCCACCGGGGAGCTGTTTTTT.

This clone was picked up a small number of times. The chain joins TRBV11-1 to TRBJ2-3, with unresolved D. V was trimmed by 1 base and J by 6 bases, leaving 14 bases between them. Germline CDR1 reads SGHAT; CDR2 reads FQDESV (reference sequence). The CDR3 consists of 15 residues. The CDR3 loop is CASSLDGLSRDTQYF. The CDR3, as DNA: TGTGCCAGCAGCTTAGATGGTTTGTCGAGGGATACGCAGTATTTT.

The chain combines TRBV29-1 with TRBJ2-5; D not resolved. Near its end, the DNA agrees better with TRBJ2-7, so the J call may be wrong. CDR1 is SQVTM, CDR2 ANQGSEA, per germline. The CDR3 runs 11 residues. The CDR3 bases are TGCAGCGTTGCGGGCTCCTACGAGCAGTACTTC. Translation gives CSVAGSYEQYF.

This clone was detected a few times. J is TRBJ1-2 and V is TRBV5-3, with D possibly matching TRBD1 (6 bases). TRBV5-3 is assigned to the ORF class and has an uncertain function. Trimming removed 8 bases from V and 4 bases from J, with 15 bases in between. The CDR3 runs 13 residues. CDR3 in DNA: TGTGCCAGCAGCCTCCGGACAGTCTATGGCTACACCTTC. This gives the protein CASSLRTVYGYTF.

This clone was observed a few times. Being one base from a much bigger clone, this may be a read error. This rearrangement joins TRBV5-4 to TRBJ2-7; TRBD2 agrees at 10 bases. There are 17 residues in the CDR3. Germline CDR1 reads SGHNT; CDR2 reads YYREEE (reference sequence). The CDR3 DNA reads TGTGCCAGCTGCTTGGGGGCTAGCGGGGGCCAATCCTACGAGCAGTACTTC. It translates to CASCLGASGGQSYEQYF.

J is TRBJ1-1 and V is TRBV7-9; D gene uncertain. The germline V gene encodes CDR1 SEHNR and CDR2 FQNEAQ (reference sequence). This CDR3 comprises 13 residues. CDR3: CVSADNLNTEAFF. In DNA, the CDR3 is TGTGTGTCGGCAGATAACCTGAACACTGAAGCTTTCTTT.

This clone was observed a handful of times. V and J are TRBV11-2 and TRBJ2-1, with D hard to call. This CDR3 is built from 11 residues. The V end lost 2 bases, the J end lost 9 bases, and 5 bases lay between the germline ends. In germline, CDR1 is SGHAT, CDR2 FQNNGV. The CDR3 loop reads CASSLWGEQFF. The DNA of the CDR3 is TGTGCCAGCAGCTTATGGGGTGAGCAGTTCTTC.